Presented here are 5 T cell receptor beta chains from one specimen sequenced in a study of beta chain features in type 1 diabetes. Study-wide findings and caveats: Across all four CD4+ subsets, people with type 1 diabetes showed modestly shorter TCRB CDR3s.

Expressed TCRB transcripts were sequenced because the isolated RNA had all been reverse transcribed beforehand. Profiled with immunoSEQ multiplex PCR; TCRdb holds only in-frame clones, not every one. The sample shows about 340,000 clones, approximately 15% of them seen only once. Their recognized antigens are unknown. The sequenced sample was naive CD4+ T cells from blood. The receptors here all came from a woman younger than 30 with type 1 diabetes.

There are a few counts of this clone. The CDR3 is CASSFGSGGTYF. DNA of the CDR3: TGTGCCAGCAGTTTTGGGTCGGGAGGCACGTACTTC. The rearrangement uses TRBV28 and TRBJ2-7, with 7 bases matching TRBD2. Germline V lookup: CDR1 MDHEN, CDR2 SYDVKM. The CDR3 length is 12 residues. V lost 3 bases to trimming and J lost 12 bases; unmatched junction nucleotides: 8.

This clone appeared a few times. This sequence joins TRBV6-5 and TRBJ1-1, with D possibly matching TRBD1 (6 bases). Germline-derived CDR1 and CDR2 are MNHEY and SVGAGI. This CDR3 is built from 15 residues. V was trimmed by 0 bases and J by 3 bases, leaving 11 bases between them. For the CDR3, the DNA is TGTGCCAGCAGTTACTCGGTACAGGGTGACACTGAAGCTTTCTTT. Its translation is CASSYSVQGDTEAFF.

In this sample, this clone turned up a few times. The chain carries TRBV29-1 and TRBJ2-5, with 10 bases matching TRBD1. Looked up from germline, CDR1 is SQVTM and CDR2 is ANQGSEA. The V and J ends lost 6 bases and 5 bases, in that order; junction bases with no gene match: 3. CDR3 length: 12 amino acids. The DNA of the CDR3 is TGCAGCGTCCTGGACAGGGGGGAGACCCAGTACTTC. Translation gives CSVLDRGETQYF.

This clone has only a few counts. This chain connects TRBV9 to TRBJ2-2; 10 bases are a match to TRBD1. Germline trimming cut 2 bases from V and 5 bases from J; bases unmatched to any gene: 9. Germline CDR1 reads SGDLS; CDR2 reads YYNGEE. The CDR3 is made up of 17 amino acids. DNA for the CDR3: TGTGCCAGCAGCGTCACCGGGACAGGGGATCAAACCGGGGAGCTGTTTTTT. It yields the protein CASSVTGTGDQTGELFF.

The V and J genes are TRBV5-1 and TRBJ2-1; a possible D gene is TRBD1 (6 bases). The V end lost 6 bases, the J end lost 6 bases, and 16 bases lay between the germline ends. Germline V gene data show CDR1 as SGHRS and CDR2 as YFSETQ. This CDR3 contains 14 residues. DNA of the CDR3: TGCGCCAGCACCCGACAGGTATGGGCCAATGAGCAGTTCTTC. Protein: CASTRQVWANEQFF.